Below, 7 T cell receptor beta chains from the same sample are listed, as sequenced in a study of naive and memory T cell subsets. An equimolar mix of two oligonucleotides served as the beta constant-region primer for TRBC1 and TRBC2. The ligated cDNA underwent four PCR rounds using SP2 and nested alpha and beta constant-region primers. TCRdb ran MiXCR on the UMI-ligation and nested PCR reads and lists one entry per CDR3 protein. The sample has around 140,000 distinct CDR3 sequences; over 20% are singletons. Notes on the study in general: Especially in CD8 cells, naive repertoires contained a few larger clonotypes, possibly CD45RA-re-expressing memory cells.

What these receptors recognize is not known. The specimen sequenced was naive CD4+ T cells from blood. Receptors were obtained from a human donor in good health.

This clonotype was seen only a few times. The J gene is TRBJ2-7, the V gene TRBV28, with D tentatively TRBD2 (6 bases). This CDR3 region has 12 residues. Germline CDR1 and CDR2: MDHEN and SYDVKM. Trimming took 6 bases from V and 5 from J, leaving 11 bases between them. CDR3 region: CASSTSFDEQYF. DNA of the CDR3: TGTGCCAGCAGCACTAGCTTCGACGAGCAGTACTTC.

This clonotype was seen ten or more times. The J gene is TRBJ2-7, the V gene TRBV29-1; 10 bases are shared with TRBD1. Trimming at V came to 7 bases and at J to 5 bases, leaving 11 bases not matched to a gene. This CDR3 is 14 amino acids long. The germline CDR1 and CDR2 sequences are SQVTM and ANQGSEA. The CDR3 loop is CSANRGTGVHEQYF. CDR3 DNA: TGCAGCGCCAACCGTGGGACAGGGGTCCACGAGCAGTACTTC.

This clonotype was seen only a few times. The gene calls are TRBV12-5 and TRBJ2-6; D uncertain. Germline CDR1 LGHNT, CDR2 FRNRAP. Trimming shortened V by 5 bases and J by 4 bases, and 18 bases separated the two germline ends. This CDR3 comprises 17 residues. The CDR3 nucleotides are TGTGCTAGTGGTCAGCAAGGGTGGACGCGGGGGGCCAACGTCCTGACTTTC. Its protein is CASGQQGWTRGANVLTF. Variable domain in full (rest from reference TRBV12-5 and TRBJ2-6): DARVTQTPRHKVTEMGQEVTMRCQPILGHNTVFWYRQTMMQGLELLAYFRNRAPLDDSGMPKDRFSAEMPDATLATLKIQPSEPRDSAVYFCASGQQGWTRGANVLTFGAGSRLTVL.

The rearrangement links TRBV11-2 to TRBJ1-2; 7 nucleotides agree with TRBD1. Trimming cost V 4 bases and J 1 base; bases outside gene matches: 3. The CDR3 runs to 14 residues. CDR1 and CDR2 from the germline V gene are SGHAT and FQNNGV. The CDR3, as DNA: TGTGCCAGCAGCTCGGGACAGCTTAACTATGGCTACACCTTC. It translates to CASSSGQLNYGYTF.

This clonotype was recorded a few times. The V and J genes are TRBV9 and TRBJ1-1, with D perhaps matching TRBD1 (6 bases). V lost 1 base and J 6 bases, leaving 19 bases between the germline ends. Germline CDR1 SGDLS, CDR2 YYNGEE. The CDR3 runs 16 residues. CDR3 sequence: CASSVIPHWAGAEAFF. The CDR3 DNA sequence: TGTGCCAGCAGCGTAATCCCCCACTGGGCAGGGGCTGAAGCTTTCTTT.

There are a few counts of this clonotype. This chain links TRBV9 with TRBJ1-1, with 7 bases fitting TRBD1. Germline assignment: CDR1 SGDLS and CDR2 YYNGEE. CDR3 length: 15 amino acids. Unmatched junction bases numbered 8, after V lost 4 bases and J lost 2 bases. DNA for the CDR3: TGTGCCAGCAGCAACAGGGGAGGGGGAAACACTGAAGCTTTCTTT. Translating it yields CASSNRGGGNTEAFF.

This clonotype was picked up many times. The chain joins TRBV2 to TRBJ2-5; no clear D gene. Trimming removed 1 base at V and 5 bases at J, with 14 bases between. CDR1 and CDR2 from the germline V gene are SNHLY and FYNNEI. CDR3 length: 15 residues. CDR3 sequence (DNA): TGTGCCAGCAGTGAAGATCAAGCCTCCAGGGAGACCCAGTACTTC. Its translation is CASSEDQASRETQYF.